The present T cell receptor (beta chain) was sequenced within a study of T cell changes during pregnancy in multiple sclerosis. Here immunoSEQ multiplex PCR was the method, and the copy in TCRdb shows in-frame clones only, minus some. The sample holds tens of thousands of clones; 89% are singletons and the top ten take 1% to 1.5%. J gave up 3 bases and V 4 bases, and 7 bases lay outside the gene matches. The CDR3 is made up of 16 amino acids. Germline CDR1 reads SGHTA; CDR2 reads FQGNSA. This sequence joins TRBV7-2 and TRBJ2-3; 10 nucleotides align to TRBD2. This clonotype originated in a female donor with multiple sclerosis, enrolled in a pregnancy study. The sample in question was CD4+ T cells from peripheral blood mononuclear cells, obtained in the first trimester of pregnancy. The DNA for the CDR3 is TGTGCCAGCAGCTCGGCACTACTAGCGGGGACAGATACGCAGTATTTT. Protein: CASSSALLAGTDTQYF.